The 16 T cell receptor beta chains given below trace back to one sample, sequenced in a study of cytomegalovirus exposure and HLA in healthy donors. PCR primers comprised 60 Vbeta and 13 Jbeta primers. Sequencing used immunoSEQ multiplex PCR; TCRdb keeps in-frame clones, though not all of them. The sample records 95,000 to 150,000 clones, about 83% being singletons. Input material: PBMCs. The receptors shown here come from a woman aged 40 to 55 in good health and CMV-seropositive.

V usage is TRBV30 and J usage is TRBJ1-1; D possibly corresponds to TRBD1 (6 bases). This CDR3 is built from 12 residues. Germline V lookup: CDR1 GTSNPN, CDR2 SVGIG (reference sequence). With 0 bases removed from V and 10 bases from J, the gap between germline ends came to 12 bases. CDR3 bases: TGTGCCTGGAGTGTTACAGGGATCGGAGCTTTCTTT. Amino acids: CAWSVTGIGAFF. Using reference TRBV30 and TRBJ1-1 for the parts outside the CDR3, the full variable domain is SQTIHQWPATLVQPVGSPLSLECTVEGTSNPNLYWYRQAAGRGLQLLFYSVGIGQISSEVPQNLSASRPQDRQFILSSKKLLLSDSGFYLCAWSVTGIGAFFGQGTRLTVV.

The chain combines TRBV10-3 with TRBJ2-2; D gene uncertain. V gave up 2 bases and J gave up 6 bases, with 4 bases separating them. CDR3 length: 12 amino acids. Germline CDR1 ENHRY, CDR2 SYGVKD. The CDR3 DNA follows: TGTGCCATCAGTGAGGGGCCCGGGGAGCTGTTTTTT. Translated: CAISEGPGELFF.

The chain combines TRBV4-3 with TRBJ2-1, with D tentatively TRBD1 (6 bases). The germline V and J ends were trimmed by 3 bases and 12 bases, with 15 bases remaining between them. The CDR3 runs 13 residues. Germline loops: CDR1 LGHNA, CDR2 YSLEER. The CDR3 coding sequence is TGCGCCAGCAGCCAGAAGCCGGACAGCGGGCAGTTCTTC. This translates into CASSQKPDSGQFF.

J is TRBJ1-1 and V is TRBV7-9; TRBD1 aligns across 9 bases. CDR3 length: 13 amino acids. The germline V gene encodes CDR1 SEHNR and CDR2 FQNEAQ (reference sequence). V gave up 6 bases and J gave up 5 bases; unmatched junction bases: 4. CDR3 protein: CASRTGGGTEAFF. DNA for the CDR3: TGTGCCAGCAGGACAGGGGGTGGGACTGAAGCTTTCTTT.

The rearrangement joins TRBV7-9 to TRBJ2-3; maybe TRBD2 (5 bases). Trimming took off 3 bases at V and 2 bases at J, with 12 bases between the two ends. Germline-derived CDR1 and CDR2 are SEHNR and FQNEAQ (reference sequence). The CDR3 is 15 amino acids. CDR3 sequence (DNA): TGTGCCAGCAGCTTGAGTACCGGGGTCACAGATACGCAGTATTTT. It yields the protein CASSLSTGVTDTQYF.

This clone appeared a single time. V is TRBV5-8 and J is TRBJ1-2; no clear D. The CDR3 totals 18 residues. The ends were cut back, 0 bases at V and 0 bases at J, with 18 bases in the middle. Germline CDR1 SGHTS, CDR2 YDEGEE. CDR3 sequence (DNA): TGTGCCAGCAGCTTGGCGACGGGAATAGGAAACTCTAACTATGGCTACACCTTC. It specifies CASSLATGIGNSNYGYTF.

This chain joins TRBV5-1 and TRBJ2-1, with 15 bases matching TRBD2. J was trimmed by 7 bases and V by 8 bases; bases with no gene match: 4. The V gene's germline CDR1 is SGHRS and CDR2 YFSETQ. CDR3 length equals 14 residues. CDR3 sequence: CASLGTSGRNEQFF. As DNA, the CDR3 is TGCGCCAGTCTAGGGACTAGCGGGAGGAATGAGCAGTTCTTC.

This clone was found a few times. The chain uses TRBV5-5 and TRBJ2-7, with D possibly matching TRBD2 (6 bases). The germline V and J ends were trimmed by 7 bases and 3 bases, with 11 bases remaining between them. The CDR3 has 12 amino acids. Germline assignment: CDR1 SGHKS and CDR2 YYEKEE (reference sequence). The CDR3 region has the DNA TGTGCCAGCGCGGGATTCAACTACGAGCAGTACTTC. It is translated as CASAGFNYEQYF.

This chain links TRBV5-4 with TRBJ2-1, with 7 bases matching TRBD2. With 4 bases clipped from V and 8 bases from J, the junction kept 15 bases outside the gene matches. CDR1 and CDR2 from the germline V gene are SGHNT and YYREEE (reference sequence). The length of the CDR3 is 16 residues. Here the CDR3 DNA reads TGTGCCAGCAGCGCTGGGCCAGCGAGGGAGGGCGATGAGCAGTTCTTC. Encoded protein: CASSAGPAREGDEQFF.

V usage is TRBV5-1 and J usage is TRBJ1-2; TRBD1 matches 9 bases. This CDR3 spans 13 amino acids. Germline CDR1 SGHRS, CDR2 YFSETQ. The V segment lost 4 bases and the J segment 6 bases; nucleotides outside the gene matches: 4. The CDR3 sequence: CASSRTGDHGYTF. CDR3 DNA: TGCGCCAGCAGCCGGACAGGGGATCATGGCTACACCTTC.

This chain connects TRBV19 to TRBJ2-1, with D perhaps TRBD2 (6 bases). CDR1 is LNHDA and CDR2 is SQIVND in the germline V gene (reference sequence). Trimming removed 3 bases from V and 7 bases from J, with 19 bases in between. This CDR3 is built from 16 residues. Here the CDR3 DNA reads TGTGCCAGTAGTATCCCGGGAGTCACCGCGGGGAATGAGCAGTTCTTC. Amino acids: CASSIPGVTAGNEQFF. The full variable domain, completed using reference TRBV19 and TRBJ2-1, is DGGITQSPKYLFRKEGQNVTLSCEQNLNHDAMYWYRQDPGQGLRLIYYSQIVNDFQKGDIAEGYSVSREKKESFPLTVTSAQKNPTAFYLCASSIPGVTAGNEQFFGPGTRLTVL.

The chain uses TRBV2 and TRBJ2-3; a weak D match, TRBD1 (5 bases). Trimming cost V 2 bases and J 2 bases, with 11 bases left between them. Germline loops: CDR1 SNHLY, CDR2 FYNNEI. The CDR3 covers 15 residues. The CDR3 bases are TGTGCCAGCAGTGAAATTGGGGCCTTCACAGATACGCAGTATTTT. Its protein product is CASSEIGAFTDTQYF.

This chain joins TRBV6-1 and TRBJ1-1; D might be TRBD1 (5 bases). V was trimmed by 2 bases and J by 1 base, leaving 11 bases between them. The CDR3 has 15 amino acids. Germline V gene sequence: CDR1 MNHNS, CDR2 SASEGT. CDR3: CASSEPGGRNTEAFF. DNA of the CDR3: TGTGCCAGCAGTGAACCCGGGGGACGGAACACTGAAGCTTTCTTT.

The chain employs TRBV10-3 and TRBJ1-1; TRBD1 matches 9 bases. The CDR3 spans 18 residues. Germline values: CDR1 ENHRY, CDR2 SYGVKD. J gave up 3 bases and V 10 bases, and 21 bases lay outside the gene matches. The CDR3 DNA sequence: TGTGCCACGCTCCAAGGCGGACAGGGGAGGGAAAGGGACACTGAAGCTTTCTTT. Its translation: CATLQGGQGRERDTEAFF.

The chain combines TRBV30 with TRBJ1-2; possibly TRBD1 for D (6 bases). This CDR3 spans 14 amino acids. V was trimmed by 0 bases and J by 3 bases, leaving 11 bases between them. From germline, CDR1 is GTSNPN and CDR2 SVGIG (reference sequence). CDR3: CAWSVPHRDYGYTF. The CDR3 nucleotides read TGTGCCTGGAGTGTCCCCCACAGGGACTATGGCTACACCTTC.

The J gene is TRBJ2-5, the V gene TRBV7-2; D might be TRBD2 (5 bases). The J call may be wrong; the DNA end is better matched by TRBJ2-7. The CDR3 runs to 14 residues. Germline CDR1 SGHTA, CDR2 FQGNSA. The CDR3: CASSRTQPSYEQYF. The CDR3, as DNA: TGTGCCAGCAGCCGGACTCAGCCCTCCTACGAGCAGTACTTC.